The 10 T cell receptor beta chains below all came from one sample that was sequenced in a study of blood T cell repertoires in COVID-19. This table comes from immunoSEQ multiplex PCR, and its TCRdb copy is limited to in-frame clones, with some not included. The sample has fewer than 90,000 clones; less than 90% are singletons. The material sequenced was peripheral blood. These receptors all stem from a man older than 75 in a cohort sampled during active COVID-19.

This clone was seen once. The gene calls are TRBV29-1 and TRBJ2-3; D is unclear. The CDR3 has 14 amino acids. CDR1 is SQVTM and CDR2 is ANQGSEA in the germline V gene. V was cut by 7 bases and J by 4 bases, with 18 bases left in between. The CDR3 coding sequence is TGCAGCGCCCAAAGCGACCAGAGATCAGATACGCAGTATTTT. This encodes CSAQSDQRSDTQYF.

The rearrangement links TRBV21-1 to TRBJ2-4; the tabulated D call, TRBD1, remains unverified against the DNA. TRBV21-1 is a pseudogene. This CDR3 is 14 amino acids long. CDR3 region: CASSKFIAKNIQYF. CDR3 DNA sequence: TGTGCCAGCAGCAAATTCATAGCCAAAAACATTCAGTACTTC.

The chain employs TRBV6-1 and TRBJ1-3; D not certain. Germline CDR1 MNHNS, CDR2 SASEGT. Trimming cost V 3 bases and J 10 bases, with 7 bases left between them. CDR3 size: 11 residues. CDR3 protein: CASSDRGTIYF. The CDR3 DNA is TGTGCCAGCAGTGATAGAGGGACCATATATTTT.

In this sample, this clone turned up once. The chain uses TRBV19 and TRBJ1-5; D gene ambiguous. The CDR3 has 16 amino acids. V dropped 1 base and J dropped 0 bases, with 10 bases sitting between them. From germline, CDR1 is LNHDA and CDR2 SQIVND (reference sequence). The CDR3 region has the DNA TGTGCCAGTAGTATAGGACACCCCTATAGCAATCAGCCCCAGCATTTT. Its protein product is CASSIGHPYSNQPQHF.

There are a few counts of this clone. V and J are TRBV19 and TRBJ1-5; D ambiguous. The V gene lost 3 bases and the J gene lost 7 bases, with 10 bases spanning the gap. Germline V gene sequence: CDR1 LNHDA, CDR2 SQIVND (reference sequence). The CDR3 runs 13 residues. The DNA of the CDR3 is TGTGCCAGTAGTATCACAGTAGGCCAGCCCCAGCATTTT. Amino acid sequence: CASSITVGQPQHF.

The chain joins TRBV4-1 to TRBJ2-5, with a weak D call TRBD1 (6 bases). The germline CDR1 and CDR2 sequences are MGHRA and YSYEKL. The CDR3 loop spans 13 amino acids. Trimming removed 2 bases from V and 5 bases from J, with 9 bases in between. CDR3 amino acids: CASSQTGLETQYF. The CDR3 region has the DNA TGCGCCAGCAGCCAAACAGGGCTGGAGACCCAGTACTTC.

The rearrangement links TRBV5-6 to TRBJ2-1; no clear D. Deletions cut 3 bases from V and 0 bases from J, with 10 bases between. This CDR3 has 15 residues. Germline CDR1 reads SGHDT; CDR2 reads YYEEEE. CDR3 protein: CASSSDTSSYNEQFF. The CDR3 bases are TGTGCCAGCAGCTCCGACACCAGCTCCTACAATGAGCAGTTCTTC. Complete variable domain (other parts from reference TRBV5-6 and TRBJ2-1): DAGVTQSPTHLIKTRGQQVTLRCSPKSGHDTVSWYQQALGQGPQFIFQYYEEEERQRGNFPDRFSGHQFPNYSSELNVNALLLGDSALYLCASSSDTSSYNEQFFGPGTRLTVL.

This clone was seen only a few times. The chain is built from TRBV18 and TRBJ1-4; the match to TRBD1 covers 7 bases. The CDR3 has 14 residues. CDR1 KGHSH and CDR2 LQKENI come from the germline V gene. After removal of 6 bases from V and 7 bases from J, the junction contained 8 bases not matched to a gene. The CDR3 here is CASSRQGLGEKLFF. The CDR3 nucleotides read TGTGCCAGCTCGCGACAGGGATTAGGTGAAAAACTGTTTTTT. Looking up the rest from reference TRBV18 and TRBJ1-4 gives the full variable domain: NAGVMQNPRHLVRRRGQEARLRCSPMKGHSHVYWYRQLPEEGLKFMVYLQKENIIDESGMPKERFSAEFPKEGPSILRIQQVVRGDSAAYFCASSRQGLGEKLFFGSGTQLSVL.

This sequence joins TRBV19 and TRBJ1-6; no clear D. The V end lost 0 bases, the J end lost 8 bases, and 8 bases lay between the germline ends. Per germline, CDR1 LNHDA and CDR2 SQIVND (reference sequence). CDR3 length: 14 amino acids. DNA of the CDR3: TGTGCCAGTAGTATAGATCCCAGATATTCACCCCTCCACTTT. This codes for CASSIDPRYSPLHF.

Regarding this clone: The junction and the germline gene differ at one end; a read error may be behind it. This chain joins TRBV5-6 and TRBJ1-4; possibly TRBD1 for D (6 bases). Germline V gene data show CDR1 as SGHDT and CDR2 as YYEEEE. The CDR3 runs to 17 residues. Here the CDR3 reads CASSYETGLIPNEKLFF. CDR3 bases: TGTGCCAGCAGCTACGAAACAGGGTTAATCCCTAACGAAAAACTGTTTTTT.